Shown below are 27 T cell receptor beta chains from a single sample sequenced in a study of blood T cell repertoires in COVID-19. Data came from immunoSEQ multiplex PCR; TCRdb stores just in-frame clones and leaves some out. The data hold roughly 100,000 clones, with approximately 91% observed a single time. Sequencing was performed on peripheral blood. The receptor source for this set is a human donor in a cohort sampled during active COVID-19.

The count of this clone is one. This chain connects TRBV7-9 to TRBJ2-5, with 11 bases aligning to TRBD1. Germline V gene sequence: CDR1 SEHNR, CDR2 FQNEAQ (reference sequence). The CDR3 contains 16 residues. V shed 4 bases and J 4 bases; nucleotides not matched to a gene: 8. The DNA for the CDR3 is TGTGCCAGCAGCTCAGGACGGGACAGGGGGACAGAGACCCAGTACTTC. Translating gives CASSSGRDRGTETQYF.

CDR3: CASSLTGTGAYEQYF. The CDR3 bases are TGTGCCAGCAGTCTAACCGGGACAGGAGCCTACGAGCAGTACTTC. The chain couples TRBV6-5 to TRBJ2-7; TRBD1 agrees at 8 bases. Trimming removed 5 bases from V and 2 bases from J; junction bases left unmatched: 8. This CDR3 contains 15 residues. The germline CDR1 and CDR2 sequences are MNHEY and SVGAGI.

This rearrangement joins TRBV7-9 to TRBJ2-7; 8 bases are shared with TRBD2. Germline assignment: CDR1 SEHNR and CDR2 FQNEAQ (reference sequence). The V segment lost 0 bases and the J segment 0 bases; nucleotides outside the gene matches: 1. CDR3 length: 15 residues. In DNA form, the CDR3 reads TGTGCCAGCAGCTTAGCTAGCGGGGACTCCTACGAGCAGTACTTC. This codes for CASSLASGDSYEQYF.

The V call is TRBV5-6, the J call TRBJ2-1; 16 nucleotides line up with TRBD2. CDR3 length equals 15 residues. CDR1 is SGHDT, CDR2 YYEEEE, per germline. V was clipped by 4 bases and J by 7 bases; unmatched bases: 2. The CDR3 reads CASSKGLAGGNEQFF. The CDR3 bases are TGTGCCAGCAGCAAGGGACTAGCGGGGGGGAATGAGCAGTTCTTC.

V and J are TRBV7-8 and TRBJ2-2; 12 bases map to TRBD2. The ends lost 5 bases at V and 5 bases at J; junction bases unmatched: 3. This CDR3 region has 15 residues. Germline lookup yields CDR1 SGHVS and CDR2 FQNEAQ. Written as DNA, the CDR3 is TGTGCCAGCAGCGTAGGACTAGCGGGGACCGGGGAGCTGTTTTTT. Amino acids: CASSVGLAGTGELFF.

V usage is TRBV19 and J usage is TRBJ1-5; D gene ambiguous. Trimming left V 5 bases short and J 1 base short, with 18 bases between. There are 17 residues in the CDR3. Germline V gene data show CDR1 as LNHDA and CDR2 as SQIVND (reference sequence). CDR3 region: CASSFSSGGRSNQPQHF. CDR3 coding DNA: TGTGCCAGTAGTTTTAGCAGTGGCGGCCGGAGCAATCAGCCCCAGCATTTT. The full variable domain, rest sourced from reference TRBV19 and TRBJ1-5, is DGGITQSPKYLFRKEGQNVTLSCEQNLNHDAMYWYRQDPGQGLRLIYYSQIVNDFQKGDIAEGYSVSREKKESFPLTVTSAQKNPTAFYLCASSFSSGGRSNQPQHFGDGTRLSIL.

This clone was recorded once. The rearrangement links TRBV18 to TRBJ1-6; TRBD1 agrees at 7 bases. Looked up from germline, CDR1 is KGHSH and CDR2 is LQKENI. V was pared by 1 base and J by 7 bases, with 4 bases of the junction left unmatched. The CDR3 has 15 residues. The CDR3 DNA reads TGTGCCAGCTCACCACGCCGGGACAGCAATTCACCCCTCCACTTT. It yields the protein CASSPRRDSNSPLHF.

The chain couples TRBV5-8 to TRBJ2-7; 8 bases are shared with TRBD1. Germline lookup yields CDR1 SGHTS and CDR2 YDEGEE. The V gene end was trimmed by 3 bases and the J gene end by 0 bases; junction bases not matched to a gene: 5. The CDR3 is 15 amino acids. The CDR3, as DNA: TGTGCCAGCAGCTCACGGACAGGGAGCTCCTACGAGCAGTACTTC. It specifies CASSSRTGSSYEQYF.

The CDR3 here is CASSSRGKETQYF. The CDR3 nucleotides read TGTGCCAGCAGCTCTAGGGGGAAAGAGACCCAGTACTTC. This chain joins TRBV5-4 and TRBJ2-5, with D possibly TRBD1 on 6 matching bases. Trimming took 3 bases from V and 3 from J, leaving 9 bases between them. The germline CDR1 and CDR2 sequences are SGHNT and YYREEE (reference sequence). CDR3 length: 13 residues.

CDR3 sequence reads: CASSLGAYYEQYF. CDR3 in DNA: TGTGCCAGCAGTCTTGGGGCGTACTACGAGCAGTACTTC. The chain has TRBV27 and TRBJ2-7; tentatively, D is TRBD1 (5 bases). V lost 5 bases to trimming and J lost 3 bases, with 11 bases between them. Per the germline V gene, CDR1 is MNHEY and CDR2 is SMNVEV (reference sequence). This CDR3 is 13 amino acids long.

This chain links TRBV23-1 with TRBJ1-5; 7 nucleotides agree with TRBD1. TRBV23-1 is an ORF, and what it does is uncertain. V trimming: 4 bases; J trimming: 0 bases; junction bases outside the gene matches: 0. The CDR3 is 14 residues long. CDR3 coding DNA: TGCGCCAGCAGTCGACAGGGTAGCAATCAGCCCCAGCATTTT. This sequence encodes CASSRQGSNQPQHF.

This chain joins TRBV19 and TRBJ2-7, with 10 bases aligning to TRBD1. The CDR3 has 16 residues. In germline, CDR1 is LNHDA, CDR2 SQIVND (reference sequence). The V and J ends lost 7 bases and 4 bases, in that order; junction bases with no gene match: 13. CDR3 loop: CASNTHWGTGVYEQYF. The CDR3 DNA reads TGTGCCAGTAATACCCACTGGGGGACAGGGGTATACGAGCAGTACTTC. The full variable domain, completed using reference TRBV19 and TRBJ2-7, is DGGITQSPKYLFRKEGQNVTLSCEQNLNHDAMYWYRQDPGQGLRLIYYSQIVNDFQKGDIAEGYSVSREKKESFPLTVTSAQKNPTAFYLCASNTHWGTGVYEQYFGPGTRLTVT.

This clone was observed a single time. This chain links TRBV7-3 with TRBJ2-3, with TRBD2 identical over 7 bases. Germline loops: CDR1 SGHTA, CDR2 FQGTGA. Trimming took 6 bases from V and 0 from J; bases not matched to a gene: 12. The CDR3 sequence is 17 residues long. The CDR3 nucleotides are TGTGCCAGCAGTAAAGGGACTACCACTTATAGCACAGATACGCAGTATTTT. Its protein is CASSKGTTTYSTDTQYF.

The chain links TRBV6-1 to TRBJ2-1, with 11 positions matching TRBD2. Germline V CDR1 and CDR2: MNHNS, SASEGT. The V segment lost 2 bases and the J segment 5 bases; nucleotides outside the gene matches: 8. The CDR3 runs to 17 residues. CDR3 DNA: TGTGCCAGCAGTGAATCCATAGCGGGAGGGTCCCACAATGAGCAGTTCTTC. Translated: CASSESIAGGSHNEQFF.

The genes are TRBV5-5 and TRBJ1-3; a possible D gene is TRBD1 (6 bases). In germline, CDR1 is SGHKS, CDR2 YYEKEE (reference sequence). The germline V and J ends were trimmed by 4 bases and 4 bases, with 9 bases remaining between them. The CDR3 length is 13 residues. DNA of the CDR3: TGTGCCAGCAGCCGGACAGAAGGAAACACCATATATTTT. Amino acids: CASSRTEGNTIYF.

The chain combines TRBV19 with TRBJ2-5, with 10 bases aligning to TRBD2. The CDR3 spans 16 residues. Trimming cost V 5 bases and J 3 bases; bases outside gene matches: 9. CDR1 and CDR2 (germline): LNHDA, SQIVND (reference sequence). As DNA, the CDR3 is TGTGCCAGTAGTCTTCAGCGGGAGGGGTTCGAAGAGACCCAGTACTTC. Protein product: CASSLQREGFEETQYF.

The chain employs TRBV28 and TRBJ2-4, with D tentatively TRBD1 (5 bases). The CDR3 loop spans 14 amino acids. V lost 5 bases, J lost 0 bases, and 8 bases lay in between. In germline, CDR1 is MDHEN, CDR2 SYDVKM. The DNA of the CDR3 is TGTGCCAGCAGTCAGGGTCAAGCCAAAAACATTCAGTACTTC. Protein sequence: CASSQGQAKNIQYF.

Here the CDR3 reads CASSLRRPATSGYYEQYF. CDR3 bases: TGTGCCAGCAGCTTAAGGCGACCAGCCACTAGCGGTTACTACGAGCAGTACTTC. V and J are TRBV7-8 and TRBJ2-7; 8 nucleotides agree with TRBD2. Germline V gene lookup returns CDR1 SGHVS and CDR2 FQNEAQ. Losses at the gene ends were 2 bases for V and 3 bases for J; bases not matched to a gene: 15. CDR3 size: 18 residues.

This chain uses TRBV24-1 with TRBJ1-5; D call uncertain. The length of the CDR3 is 12 residues. Trimming took 4 bases from V and 8 from J, leaving 8 bases between them. CDR1 is KGHDR and CDR2 is SFDVKD in the germline V gene. The CDR3 loop reads CATSDPGKPQHF. CDR3 in DNA: TGTGCCACCAGTGACCCCGGGAAGCCCCAGCATTTT.

The rearrangement links TRBV2 to TRBJ1-5; 8 positions agree with TRBD1. Per germline, CDR1 SNHLY and CDR2 FYNNEI. V was clipped by 6 bases and J by 3 bases; unmatched bases: 10. The length of the CDR3 is 16 residues. The CDR3 spells CASSRTGLTHNQPQHF. The CDR3, as DNA: TGTGCCAGCAGCAGGACAGGGTTGACTCACAATCAGCCCCAGCATTTT.

The V gene is TRBV28, the J gene TRBJ1-2, with 10 bases lining up with TRBD1. Germline V gene lookup returns CDR1 MDHEN and CDR2 SYDVKM. The CDR3 sequence is 14 residues long. V dropped 6 bases and J dropped 7; count of bases not matched to a gene: 8. As DNA, the CDR3 is TGTGCCAGCAGCAAGCGCGGGACAGGGGTTGGCTACACCTTC. Protein sequence: CASSKRGTGVGYTF.

This clone appeared once. The CDR3 reads CASSYGTGGAGYEQYF. The CDR3, as DNA: TGTGCCAGCAGTTACGGCACCGGGGGGGCCGGTTACGAGCAGTACTTC. The chain recombines TRBV6-6 with TRBJ2-7; 8 bases align to TRBD2. This CDR3 contains 16 residues. Germline V gene sequence: CDR1 MNHNY, CDR2 SVGAGI (reference sequence). The junction had 10 bases not matched to a gene; V was cut back by 2 bases and J by 4 bases.

The V call is TRBV4-1, the J call TRBJ2-5; TRBD2 aligns across 10 bases. This CDR3 comprises 19 residues. The germline V gene has CDR1 MGHRA and CDR2 YSYEKL. V trimming: 1 base; J trimming: 2 bases; junction bases outside the gene matches: 13. The CDR3 reads CASSQAPQSLAGRQETQYF. The CDR3 DNA sequence: TGCGCCAGCAGCCAAGCGCCGCAGTCACTAGCGGGACGACAAGAGACCCAGTACTTC.

This chain connects TRBV6-4 to TRBJ1-1, with TRBD1 as a possible D gene (5 bases). Germline lookup yields CDR1 MRHNA and CDR2 SNTAGT. This CDR3 comprises 15 residues. V was shortened by 6 bases and J by 10 bases, with 24 bases between the two germline ends. CDR3 nucleotide sequence: TGTGCCAGCAGGAAAGAGTCAGGGCGCCGCTGGGTAGCTTTCTTT. Its protein is CASRKESGRRWVAFF.

The V gene is TRBV6-5, the J gene TRBJ2-3, with 7 bases aligning to TRBD2. Trimming removed 4 bases from V and 7 bases from J; junction bases left unmatched: 14. CDR1 and CDR2 (germline): MNHEY, SVGAGI. CDR3 size: 16 residues. CDR3 protein: CASSSRDGGGRNTQYF. The CDR3, as DNA: TGTGCCAGCAGTTCCCGGGACGGCGGCGGGAGAAATACGCAGTATTTT.

The genes are TRBV7-9 and TRBJ2-1, with 9 bases identical to TRBD2. V trimming: 5 bases; J trimming: 8 bases; junction bases outside the gene matches: 13. The V gene's germline CDR1 is SEHNR and CDR2 FQNEAQ (reference sequence). The CDR3 totals 16 residues. CDR3 sequence: CASSPRSSGAFDEQFF. CDR3 DNA sequence: TGTGCCAGCAGCCCAAGGTCTAGCGGGGCGTTCGATGAGCAGTTCTTC.

The rearrangement joins TRBV7-3 to TRBJ2-5; TRBD1 might be the D (6 bases). This CDR3 has 14 residues. Germline lookup yields CDR1 SGHTA and CDR2 FQGTGA. The V end was cut by 5 bases, the J end by 2 bases, with 12 bases between. The DNA of the CDR3 is TGTGCCAGCAGCCCCCAGGGGCGGCAAGAGACCCAGTACTTC. Amino acids: CASSPQGRQETQYF.